This T cell receptor (beta chain) was sequenced in a study of blood T cell repertoires in COVID-19. The data were produced by immunoSEQ multiplex PCR, yet TCRdb's version contains in-frame clones alone and is incomplete. This table has 380,000 or so clones, approximately 90% appearing once. The CDR3 length is 13 residues. Trimming took 1 base from V and 4 from J, leaving 8 bases between them. In germline, CDR1 is SGHKS, CDR2 YYEKEE (reference sequence). This TCR was recovered from a woman in her twenties or thirties with acute COVID-19. The chain links TRBV5-5 to TRBJ1-1; TRBD1 is a possible D gene (6 bases). The sequenced sample was PBMCs or T cells enriched from blood (not recorded which). The CDR3 bases are TGTGCCAGCAGCTTGCTAGGGGGCACTGAAGCTTTCTTT. Protein: CASSLLGGTEAFF.